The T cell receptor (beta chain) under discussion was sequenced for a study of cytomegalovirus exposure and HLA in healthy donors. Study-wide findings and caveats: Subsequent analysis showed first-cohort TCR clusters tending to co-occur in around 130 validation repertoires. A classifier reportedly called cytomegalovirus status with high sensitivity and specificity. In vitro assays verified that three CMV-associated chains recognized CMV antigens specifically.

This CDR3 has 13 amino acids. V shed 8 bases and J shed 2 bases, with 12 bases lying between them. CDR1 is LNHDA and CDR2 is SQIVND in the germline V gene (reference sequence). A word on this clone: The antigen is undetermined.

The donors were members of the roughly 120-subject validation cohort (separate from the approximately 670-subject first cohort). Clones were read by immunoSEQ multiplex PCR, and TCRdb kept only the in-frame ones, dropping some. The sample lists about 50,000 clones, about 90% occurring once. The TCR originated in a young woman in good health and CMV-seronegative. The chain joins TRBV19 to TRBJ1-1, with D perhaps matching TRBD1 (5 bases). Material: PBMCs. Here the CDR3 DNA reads TGTGCCAGTGGAAACAGGATCAACACTGAAGCTTTCTTT. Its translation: CASGNRINTEAFF.